Below, 28 T cell receptor beta chains from the same sample are listed, as sequenced in a study of T cell changes during pregnancy in multiple sclerosis. The assay was immunoSEQ multiplex PCR, and TCRdb's table has in-frame clones only and misses some. The sample records 52,000 or so clones, about 90% being singletons. Here the sequenced sample was CD4+ T cells from peripheral blood mononuclear cells, taken in the second trimester of pregnancy. These receptors all come from a female donor with multiple sclerosis, enrolled in a pregnancy study.

The genes are TRBV5-6 and TRBJ2-1; 7 bases agree with TRBD2. Germline V gene sequence: CDR1 SGHDT, CDR2 YYEEEE. CDR3 length equals 16 residues. V lost 2 bases, J lost 1 base, and 6 bases stayed unmatched. The CDR3 DNA reads TGTGCCAGCAGCTTCAGGAGGACTAGGTCCTACAATGAGCAGTTCTTC. Its protein product is CASSFRRTRSYNEQFF.

CDR3 amino acids: CASSYLGENYGYTF. The DNA of the CDR3 is TGTGCCAGCAGTTACTTGGGAGAGAACTATGGCTACACCTTC. The chain recombines TRBV6-6 with TRBJ1-2; no definite D call. V was cut by 1 base and J by 2 bases, with 8 bases left in between. The germline V gene has CDR1 MNHNY and CDR2 SVGAGI (reference sequence). The length of the CDR3 is 14 residues.

The chain couples TRBV7-8 to TRBJ1-5; D may be TRBD1 (5 bases). The germline CDR1 and CDR2 sequences are SGHVS and FQNEAQ. CDR3 length: 19 amino acids. V lost 7 bases to trimming and J lost 0 bases, with 25 bases between them. The CDR3 is CASTISPAGQAISNQPQHF. In DNA form, the CDR3 reads TGTGCCAGCACCATAAGCCCGGCAGGGCAGGCCATTAGCAATCAGCCCCAGCATTTT.

This chain joins TRBV5-5 and TRBJ1-4; D unresolved. Looked up from germline, CDR1 is SGHKS and CDR2 is YYEKEE (reference sequence). This CDR3 has 15 amino acids. The ends were cut back, 3 bases at V and 4 bases at J, with 13 bases in the middle. The CDR3 sequence: CASSSFSADNEKLFF. In nucleotides, the CDR3 is TGTGCCAGCAGCTCATTTAGCGCAGATAATGAAAAACTGTTTTTT.

The chain has TRBV7-3 and TRBJ2-5; 10 bases match TRBD2. CDR1 and CDR2 from the germline V gene are SGHTA and FQGTGA. Trimming removed 5 bases from V and 7 bases from J; junction bases left unmatched: 10. The CDR3 has 15 residues. The CDR3 spells CASSQTSGPSGTQYF. The CDR3 bases are TGTGCCAGCAGCCAGACTAGCGGGCCTAGCGGGACCCAGTACTTC.

The chain links TRBV19 to TRBJ1-5, with TRBD1 as a possible D gene (6 bases). The CDR3 spans 15 residues. Germline V lookup: CDR1 LNHDA, CDR2 SQIVND (reference sequence). The V gene lost 3 bases and the J gene lost 2 bases, with 11 bases spanning the gap. CDR3 coding DNA: TGTGCCAGTAGTATCGTTGAGGGGGGCAATCAGCCCCAGCATTTT. It yields the protein CASSIVEGGNQPQHF.

The chain combines TRBV5-1 with TRBJ1-3; 7 bases fit TRBD1. The CDR3 is 16 residues long. The V gene's germline CDR1 is SGHRS and CDR2 YFSETQ. V was pared by 4 bases and J by 0 bases, with 7 bases of the junction left unmatched. CDR3 sequence (DNA): TGCGCCAGCAGCAGGGACAGTCAACTCTCTGGAAACACCATATATTTT. As protein: CASSRDSQLSGNTIYF.

V usage is TRBV19 and J usage is TRBJ1-1; 7 positions match TRBD1. CDR1 and CDR2 (germline): LNHDA, SQIVND (reference sequence). Trimming took 3 bases from V and 0 from J; bases not matched to a gene: 7. CDR3 length: 16 amino acids. Here the CDR3 reads CASSIRDSSMNTEAFF. The CDR3 nucleotides are TGTGCCAGTAGTATTCGGGACAGCTCCATGAACACTGAAGCTTTCTTT.

This chain uses TRBV5-8 with TRBJ1-6; D gene unclear. Germline V gives CDR1 SGHTS, CDR2 YDEGEE. V lost 4 bases and J 9 bases, leaving 26 bases between the germline ends. The CDR3 runs 18 residues. In DNA form, the CDR3 reads TGTGCCAGCAGCAAGACTAATCAAGGCGGGAGGGCGACTTCACCCCTCCACTTT. Translating it yields CASSKTNQGGRATSPLHF.

The rearrangement joins TRBV10-3 to TRBJ2-1; perhaps TRBD2 as D (5 bases). The CDR3 extends over 13 amino acids. Between the trimmed V and J ends, which lost 7 bases and 7 bases, there was a span of 14 bases. The germline gives CDR1 ENHRY, CDR2 SYGVKD. The CDR3 bases are TGTGCCATCACAGCGGAGGTCAATAATGAGCAGTTCTTC. Translated, it gives CAITAEVNNEQFF.

The chain combines TRBV11-2 with TRBJ2-1; the D gene is possibly TRBD2 (5 bases). The CDR3 length is 15 residues. The germline CDR1 and CDR2 sequences are SGHAT and FQNNGV. Trimming removed 5 bases from V and 3 bases from J, with 14 bases in between. CDR3 DNA sequence: TGTGCCAGCAGCGCTCGGGATGGGTACTACAATGAGCAGTTCTTC. Protein sequence: CASSARDGYYNEQFF.

The V gene is TRBV19, the J gene TRBJ1-2; 7 nucleotides match TRBD1. Germline V gene lookup returns CDR1 LNHDA and CDR2 SQIVND (reference sequence). CDR3 length: 15 amino acids. V was clipped by 6 bases and J by 3 bases; unmatched bases: 10. In DNA form, the CDR3 reads TGTGCCAGTAGAGCCCCGGGACAGATAGACTATGGCTACACCTTC. It codes for CASRAPGQIDYGYTF.

V gene TRBV4-1 combines with J gene TRBJ2-5, with 15 bases aligning to TRBD2. Per germline, CDR1 MGHRA and CDR2 YSYEKL. V trimming: 4 bases; J trimming: 6 bases; junction bases outside the gene matches: 21. There are 21 residues in the CDR3. The CDR3 DNA reads as TGCGCCAGCAGCCTCGCCGGGACTAGCGGGGGGATGTGGGAGTTGAAGAAGACCCAGTACTTC. Amino acid sequence: CASSLAGTSGGMWELKKTQYF.

V is TRBV6-1 and J is TRBJ1-1; weak D call: TRBD1 (6 bases). The CDR3 has 13 amino acids. Germline CDR1 MNHNS, CDR2 SASEGT. Trimming took 6 bases from V and 4 from J, leaving 12 bases between them. CDR3: CASRQGGGTEAFF. The DNA of the CDR3 is TGTGCCAGCAGACAGGGCGGTGGCACTGAAGCTTTCTTT.

This chain links TRBV9 with TRBJ2-5; TRBD2 aligns across 8 bases. J gave up 3 bases and V 1 base, and 2 bases lay outside the gene matches. The V gene's germline CDR1 is SGDLS and CDR2 YYNGEE. The CDR3 runs to 14 residues. The DNA for the CDR3 is TGTGCCAGCAGCGTAACTAGCGGTAAAGAGACCCAGTACTTC. Its protein is CASSVTSGKETQYF.

The genes are TRBV5-5 and TRBJ1-6, with 9 positions matching TRBD1. The CDR3 has 17 amino acids. V was pared by 5 bases and J by 8 bases, with 14 bases of the junction left unmatched. CDR1 and CDR2 (germline): SGHKS, YYEKEE (reference sequence). CDR3 sequence reads: CASRPSGQGIRDSPLHF. CDR3 in DNA: TGTGCCAGCAGGCCGTCTGGACAGGGGATAAGGGATTCACCCCTCCACTTT.

V usage is TRBV11-2 and J usage is TRBJ2-5; 8 bases agree with TRBD1. The CDR3 is made up of 15 amino acids. J lost 5 bases, V lost 2 bases, and 7 bases had no gene match. Looked up from germline, CDR1 is SGHAT and CDR2 is FQNNGV. CDR3 DNA: TGTGCCAGCAGCTTACGGACAGGGAGCGGGGAGACCCAGTACTTC. Its translation: CASSLRTGSGETQYF. Supplemented by reference TRBV11-2 and TRBJ2-5, the full variable domain reads EAGVAQSPRYKIIEKRQSVAFWCNPISGHATLYWYQQILGQGPKLLIQFQNNGVVDDSQLPKDRFSAERLKGVDSTLKIQPAKLEDSAVYLCASSLRTGSGETQYFGPGTRLLVL.

V is TRBV2 and J is TRBJ2-7, with 8 bases fitting TRBD1. V shed 5 bases and J 6 bases; nucleotides not matched to a gene: 6. CDR3 length equals 13 residues. Germline CDR1 SNHLY, CDR2 FYNNEI. DNA of the CDR3: TGTGCCAGCAGTTTTCGTACAGGGGGCGAGCAGTACTTC. This sequence encodes CASSFRTGGEQYF.

This clone was counted once. V and J are TRBV4-1 and TRBJ2-3; 7 bases line up with TRBD2. With V trimmed by 7 bases and J by 6 bases, 13 bases remained unmatched. The length of the CDR3 is 15 residues. Germline loops: CDR1 MGHRA, CDR2 YSYEKL. For the CDR3, the DNA is TGCGCCAGCAATGTTGCGTTGTACGGGGGGGATACGCAGTATTTT. It codes for CASNVALYGGDTQYF.

Here the CDR3 reads CASNRTCSGSTDTQYF. The DNA of the CDR3 is TGTGCCAGCAACCGCACTTGTAGCGGTAGCACAGATACGCAGTATTTT. This rearrangement joins TRBV9 to TRBJ2-3; maybe TRBD2 (6 bases). V lost 6 bases and J 0 bases, leaving 17 bases between the germline ends. Germline CDR1 is SGDLS and CDR2 is YYNGEE. The CDR3 extends over 16 amino acids. The full variable domain, its missing parts supplied by reference TRBV9 and TRBJ2-3, is DSGVTQTPKHLITATGQRVTLRCSPRSGDLSVYWYQQSLDQGLQFLIQYYNGEERAKGNILERFSAQQFPDLHSELNLSSLELGDSALYFCASNRTCSGSTDTQYFGPGTRLTVL.

The chain joins TRBV7-2 to TRBJ2-7; possible D gene TRBD2, 6 bases. Per germline, CDR1 SGHTA and CDR2 FQGNSA. V was pared by 1 base and J by 2 bases, with 9 bases between. The CDR3 totals 14 residues. For the CDR3, the DNA is TGTGCCAGCAGCTTAGGCCGGGAGACCTACGAGCAGTACTTC. Its translation: CASSLGRETYEQYF.

This clone appeared a single time. The chain uses TRBV5-6 and TRBJ2-5, with 7 positions matching TRBD2. This CDR3 has 13 amino acids. Per germline, CDR1 SGHDT and CDR2 YYEEEE. Trimming removed 0 bases from V and 9 bases from J; junction bases left unmatched: 5. As DNA, the CDR3 is TGTGCCAGCAGCTTGGATTCACGGGGGGCCCAGTACTTC. Protein sequence: CASSLDSRGAQYF.

J is TRBJ2-2 and V is TRBV11-1, with D possibly TRBD2 on 6 matching bases. This CDR3 spans 16 amino acids. Germline V gene lookup returns CDR1 SGHAT and CDR2 FQDESV (reference sequence). V lost 4 bases and J 3 bases, leaving 15 bases between the germline ends. The CDR3 reads CASSWSSGWDTGELFF. The DNA of the CDR3 is TGTGCCAGCAGCTGGTCCAGCGGGTGGGACACCGGGGAGCTGTTTTTT.

V is TRBV2 and J is TRBJ1-6; D remains ambiguous. Germline loops: CDR1 SNHLY, CDR2 FYNNEI. The length of the CDR3 is 15 residues. Deletions cut 0 bases from V and 10 bases from J, with 13 bases between. CDR3 residues: CASSEANSGGSPLHF. DNA of the CDR3: TGTGCCAGCAGTGAAGCGAACTCAGGAGGATCACCCCTCCACTTT.

Comments on this clone: The junction departs from germline at one end; a sequencing error may be responsible. This chain uses TRBV7-2 with TRBJ2-2; 7 bases agree with TRBD2. The CDR3 is 15 residues long. CDR1 and CDR2 (germline): SGHTA, FQGNSA. CDR3 sequence (DNA): TGTGCCAGCAGCCCCTTTTCAGCGGGAACCGGGGAGCTGTTTTTC. Amino acids: CASSPFSAGTGELFF.

The V call is TRBV4-2, the J call TRBJ2-5; D is uncertain. Germline CDR1 and CDR2: LGHNA and YNFKEQ. V shed 0 bases and J shed 7 bases, with 3 bases lying between them. This CDR3 comprises 11 residues. The CDR3 spells CASSQDRTQYF. CDR3 sequence (DNA): TGTGCCAGCAGCCAAGATAGGACCCAGTACTTC.

This chain uses TRBV5-1 with TRBJ2-1, with TRBD2 identical over 11 bases. This CDR3 region has 17 residues. Germline CDR1 reads SGHRS; CDR2 reads YFSETQ. Trimming cost V 4 bases and J 5 bases; bases outside gene matches: 11. As DNA, the CDR3 is TGCGCCAGCAGCCCCGGGAATAGCGGGGGGGCCCACAATGAGCAGTTCTTC. As protein: CASSPGNSGGAHNEQFF.

The chain links TRBV11-2 to TRBJ1-2, with D hard to call. The germline V gene has CDR1 SGHAT and CDR2 FQNNGV. V was pared by 4 bases and J by 8 bases, with 17 bases between. The CDR3 extends over 14 amino acids. The chain's CDR3 is CASSSLAGSQGYTF. The CDR3 coding sequence is TGTGCCAGCAGCTCCTTAGCGGGGTCCCAAGGCTACACCTTC.